This record looks at one T cell receptor beta chain sequence and its context. Its cognate antigen is unknown. The source of the sample is a study of OX40 agonist ivuxolimab in advanced cancers. Whole-study findings and limits: Compared with CD4+, CD8+ T cells on average had more expanded clones.

Trimming shortened V by 1 base and J by 6 bases, and 12 bases separated the two germline ends. This CDR3 is built from 14 residues. Germline V gene lookup returns CDR1 MGHRA and CDR2 YSYEKL. People who had autoimmune disease history or systemic immunosuppression were excluded. Assay used: immunoSEQ multiplex PCR; TCRdb lists only in-frame clones, some missing. The top ten clones hold roughly 4.8% of a sample with approximately 83,000 clones, roughly 80% of them seen once. This TCR was recovered from an adult with an advanced solid tumor such as melanoma, head and neck, liver or kidney cancer. This chain connects TRBV4-1 to TRBJ1-2; a weak D match, TRBD1 (6 bases). The sample in question was CD4+ or CD8+ T cells sorted from blood, obtained in a trial of the OX40 agonist ivuxolimab. The CDR3 loop reads CASSQALRQDGYTF. CDR3 DNA sequence: TGCGCCAGCAGCCAAGCCCTACGACAGGATGGCTACACCTTC.